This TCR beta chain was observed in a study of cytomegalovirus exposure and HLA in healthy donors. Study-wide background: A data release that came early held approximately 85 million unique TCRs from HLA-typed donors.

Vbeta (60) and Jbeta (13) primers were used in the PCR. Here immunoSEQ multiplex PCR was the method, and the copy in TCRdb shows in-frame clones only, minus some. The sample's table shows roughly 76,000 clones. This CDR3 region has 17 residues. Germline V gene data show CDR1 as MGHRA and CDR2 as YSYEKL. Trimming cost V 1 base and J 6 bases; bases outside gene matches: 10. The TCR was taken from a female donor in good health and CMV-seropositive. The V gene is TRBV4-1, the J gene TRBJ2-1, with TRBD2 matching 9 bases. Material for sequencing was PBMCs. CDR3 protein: CASSQGFRTSGRNEQFF. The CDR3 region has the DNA TGCGCCAGCAGCCAAGGGTTCAGAACTAGCGGGCGCAATGAGCAGTTCTTC.